The TCR beta chain described here comes from a study of blood T cell repertoires in COVID-19. Study-wide background: Nucleic acid was either cDNA or gDNA, and it came from T cells, B-cell-depleted T cells, or PBMCs.

The V and J ends lost 4 bases and 2 bases, in that order; junction bases with no gene match: 11. Germline CDR1 and CDR2: SGDLS and YYNGEE. The CDR3 length is 16 residues. Here immunoSEQ multiplex PCR was the method, and the copy in TCRdb shows in-frame clones only, minus some. The table has fewer than 50,000 clones, around three quarters seen once; the top ten hold 50% to 75%. Sequenced input: peripheral blood. The rearrangement links TRBV9 to TRBJ2-7; 8 bases are shared with TRBD1. The sequence was obtained from a man at least 80 years old with acute or convalescent COVID-19. This CDR3 is CASSLTDRATTYEQYF. CDR3 nucleotides: TGTGCCAGCAGCCTTACGGACAGGGCCACTACCTACGAGCAGTACTTC. Looking up the rest from reference TRBV9 and TRBJ2-7 gives the full variable domain: DSGVTQTPKHLITATGQRVTLRCSPRSGDLSVYWYQQSLDQGLQFLIQYYNGEERAKGNILERFSAQQFPDLHSELNLSSLELGDSALYFCASSLTDRATTYEQYFGPGTRLTVT.